This TCR beta chain was captured by sequencing in a study of T-cell memory formation after mild COVID-19. This clonotype was counted only a few times. Trimming shortened V by 7 bases and J by 0 bases, and 7 bases separated the two germline ends. Per germline, CDR1 SNHLY and CDR2 FYNNEI. The CDR3 runs 12 residues. TCRdb re-called the 5' RACE reads through MiXCR, storing one row per CDR3 protein. Counted here are fewer than 450,000 distinct CDR3 sequences, approximately 21% occurring once; the ten biggest clones make up roughly an eighth. The sequenced sample was PBMCs or a T cell subset sorted from them (not recorded which). The origin of this receptor is an adult woman who had mild COVID-19 (a few samples of this study predate the infection). Cell type and time point are not known. V gene TRBV2 combines with J gene TRBJ2-7; no clear D gene. The CDR3 protein is CASKLDSYEQYF. CDR3 coding DNA: TGTGCCAGCAAACTCGACTCCTACGAGCAGTACTTC.